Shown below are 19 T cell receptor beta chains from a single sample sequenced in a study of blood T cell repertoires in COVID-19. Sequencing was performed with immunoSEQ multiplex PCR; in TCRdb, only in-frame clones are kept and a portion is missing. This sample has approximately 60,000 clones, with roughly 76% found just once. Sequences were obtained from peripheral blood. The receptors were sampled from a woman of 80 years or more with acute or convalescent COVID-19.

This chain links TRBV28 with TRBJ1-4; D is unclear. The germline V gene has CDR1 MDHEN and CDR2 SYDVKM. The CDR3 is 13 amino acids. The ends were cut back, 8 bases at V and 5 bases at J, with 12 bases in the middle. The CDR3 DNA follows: TGTGCCAGCCTCACAGCCCAGAATGAAAAACTGTTTTTT. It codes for CASLTAQNEKLFF. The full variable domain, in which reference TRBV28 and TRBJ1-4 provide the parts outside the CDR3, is DVKVTQSSRYLVKRTGEKVFLECVQDMDHENMFWYRQDPGLGLRLIYFSYDVKMKEKGDIPEGYSVSREKKERFSLILESASTNQTSMYLCASLTAQNEKLFFGSGTQLSVL.

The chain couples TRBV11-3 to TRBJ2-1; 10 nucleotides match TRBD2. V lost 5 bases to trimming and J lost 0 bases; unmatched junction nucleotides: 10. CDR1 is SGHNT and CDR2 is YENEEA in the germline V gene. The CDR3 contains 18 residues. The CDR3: CASSGGRTSGPSYNEQFF. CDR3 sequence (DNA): TGTGCCAGCAGCGGGGGTCGGACTAGCGGACCCTCCTACAATGAGCAGTTCTTC.

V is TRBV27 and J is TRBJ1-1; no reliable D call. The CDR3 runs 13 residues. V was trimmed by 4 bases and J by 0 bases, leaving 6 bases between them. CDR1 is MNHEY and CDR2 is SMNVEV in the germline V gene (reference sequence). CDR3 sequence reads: CASSYEVNTEAFF. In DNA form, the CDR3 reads TGTGCCAGCAGTTACGAGGTGAACACTGAAGCTTTCTTT.

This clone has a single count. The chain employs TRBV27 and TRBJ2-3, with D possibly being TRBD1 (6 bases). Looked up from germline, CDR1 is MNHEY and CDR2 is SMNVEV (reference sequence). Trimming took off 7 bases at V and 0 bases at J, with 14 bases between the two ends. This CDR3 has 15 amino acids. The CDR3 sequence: CASNLIGGSTDTQYF. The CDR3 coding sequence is TGTGCCAGCAACCTAATAGGGGGTAGCACAGATACGCAGTATTTT.

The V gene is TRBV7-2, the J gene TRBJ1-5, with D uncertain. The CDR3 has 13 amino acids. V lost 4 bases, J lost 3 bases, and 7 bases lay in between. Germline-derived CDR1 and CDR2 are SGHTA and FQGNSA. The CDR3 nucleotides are TGTGCCAGCAGCTCCGCTATCAATCAGCCCCAGCATTTT. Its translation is CASSSAINQPQHF.

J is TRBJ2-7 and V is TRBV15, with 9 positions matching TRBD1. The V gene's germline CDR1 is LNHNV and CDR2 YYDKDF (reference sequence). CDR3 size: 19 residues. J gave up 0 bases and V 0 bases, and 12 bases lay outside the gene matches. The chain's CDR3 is CATSRDDVVDRGSSYEQYF. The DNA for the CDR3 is TGTGCCACCAGCAGAGATGACGTTGTGGACAGGGGAAGCTCCTACGAGCAGTACTTC.

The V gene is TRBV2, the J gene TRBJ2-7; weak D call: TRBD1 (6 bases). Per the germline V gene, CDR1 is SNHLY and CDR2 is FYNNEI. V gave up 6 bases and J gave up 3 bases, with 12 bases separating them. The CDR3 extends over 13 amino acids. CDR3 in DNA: TGTGCCAGCAGGGACAGCCCCCGCTACGAGCAGTACTTC. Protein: CASRDSPRYEQYF.

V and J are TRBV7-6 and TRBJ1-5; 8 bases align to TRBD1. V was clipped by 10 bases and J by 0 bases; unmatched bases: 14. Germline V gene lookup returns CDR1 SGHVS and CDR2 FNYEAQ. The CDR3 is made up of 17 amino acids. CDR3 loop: CANKGAQGAYSNQPQHF. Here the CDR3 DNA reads TGTGCCAACAAGGGGGCCCAGGGGGCTTATAGCAATCAGCCCCAGCATTTT.

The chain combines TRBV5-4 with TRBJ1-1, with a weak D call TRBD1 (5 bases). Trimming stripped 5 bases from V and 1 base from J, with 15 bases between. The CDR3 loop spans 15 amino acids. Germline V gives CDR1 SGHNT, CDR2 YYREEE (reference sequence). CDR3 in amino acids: CASRTLGAGNTEAFF. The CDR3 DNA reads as TGTGCCAGCAGGACTCTAGGGGCAGGGAACACTGAAGCTTTCTTT. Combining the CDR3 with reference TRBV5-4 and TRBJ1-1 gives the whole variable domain ETGVTQSPTHLIKTRGQQVTLRCSSQSGHNTVSWYQQALGQGPQFIFQYYREEENGRGNFPPRFSGLQFPNYSSELNVNALELDDSALYLCASRTLGAGNTEAFFGQGTRLTVV.

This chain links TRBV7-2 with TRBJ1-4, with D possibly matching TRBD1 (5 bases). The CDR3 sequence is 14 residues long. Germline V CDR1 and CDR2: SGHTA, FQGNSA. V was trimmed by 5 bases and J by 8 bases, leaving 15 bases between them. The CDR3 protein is CASSHGVEGEKLFF. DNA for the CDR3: TGTGCCAGCAGCCACGGCGTGGAGGGGGAAAAACTGTTTTTT.

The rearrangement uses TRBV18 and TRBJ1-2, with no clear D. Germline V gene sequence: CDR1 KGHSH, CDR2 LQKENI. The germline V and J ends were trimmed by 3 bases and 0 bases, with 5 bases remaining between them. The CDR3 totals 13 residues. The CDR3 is CASSPGANYGYTF. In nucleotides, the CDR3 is TGTGCCAGCTCACCGGGAGCTAACTATGGCTACACCTTC.

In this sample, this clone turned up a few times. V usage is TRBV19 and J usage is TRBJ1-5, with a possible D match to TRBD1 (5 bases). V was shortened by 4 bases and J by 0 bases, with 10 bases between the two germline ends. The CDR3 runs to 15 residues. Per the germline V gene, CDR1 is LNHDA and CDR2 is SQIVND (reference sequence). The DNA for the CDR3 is TGTGCCAGTAGTAGCGACAGCGTTAGCAATCAGCCCCAGCATTTT. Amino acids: CASSSDSVSNQPQHF.

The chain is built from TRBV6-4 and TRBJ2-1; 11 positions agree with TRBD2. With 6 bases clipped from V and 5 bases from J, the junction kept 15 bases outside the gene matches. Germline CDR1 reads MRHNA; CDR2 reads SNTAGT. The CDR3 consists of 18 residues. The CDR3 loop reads CASRTFLGLAEGNNEQFF. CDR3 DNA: TGTGCCAGCAGGACGTTCCTGGGACTAGCGGAGGGAAACAATGAGCAGTTCTTC.

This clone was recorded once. The CDR3 DNA is TGCGCCAGCAGCGACAAAGATGGACAGTACGAGCAGTACTTC. The encoded protein is CASSDKDGQYEQYF. This chain connects TRBV5-1 to TRBJ2-7, with a weak D call TRBD1 (6 bases). V lost 4 bases and J lost 4, with 15 bases in between. Germline V gene sequence: CDR1 SGHRS, CDR2 YFSETQ. CDR3 size: 14 residues.

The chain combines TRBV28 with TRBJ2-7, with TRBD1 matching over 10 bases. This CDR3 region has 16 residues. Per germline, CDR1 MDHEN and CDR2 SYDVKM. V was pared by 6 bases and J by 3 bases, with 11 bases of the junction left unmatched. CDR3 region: CASRETSGQGYYEQYF. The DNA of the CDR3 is TGTGCCAGCAGAGAAACCTCGGGACAGGGGTACTACGAGCAGTACTTC.

The CDR3 DNA follows: TGTGCCACCAGCAGAGATAGGGGATCCTATCAGCCCCAGCATTTT. Protein product: CATSRDRGSYQPQHF. V and J are TRBV15 and TRBJ1-5; tentative D call: TRBD1 (5 bases). Between the trimmed V and J ends, which lost 0 bases and 5 bases, there was a span of 11 bases. The CDR3 has 15 amino acids. The germline CDR1 and CDR2 sequences are LNHNV and YYDKDF (reference sequence).

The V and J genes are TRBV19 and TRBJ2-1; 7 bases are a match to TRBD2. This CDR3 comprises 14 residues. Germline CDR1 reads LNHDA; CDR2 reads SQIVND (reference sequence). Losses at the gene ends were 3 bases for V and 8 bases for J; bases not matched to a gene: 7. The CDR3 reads CASSMGWAGDEQFF. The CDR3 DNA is TGTGCCAGTAGTATGGGCTGGGCGGGGGATGAGCAGTTCTTC.

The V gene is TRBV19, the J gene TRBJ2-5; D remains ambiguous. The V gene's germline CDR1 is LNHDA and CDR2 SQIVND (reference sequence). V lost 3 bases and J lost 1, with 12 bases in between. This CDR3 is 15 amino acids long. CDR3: CASSIFSSTQETQYF. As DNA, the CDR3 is TGTGCCAGTAGTATTTTTAGCAGTACCCAAGAGACCCAGTACTTC.

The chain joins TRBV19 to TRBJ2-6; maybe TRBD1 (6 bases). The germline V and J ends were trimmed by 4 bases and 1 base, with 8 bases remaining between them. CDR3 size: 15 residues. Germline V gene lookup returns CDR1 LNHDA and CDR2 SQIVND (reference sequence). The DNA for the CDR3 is TGTGCCAGTAGTAACGACAGGTCTGGGGCCAACGTCCTGACTTTC. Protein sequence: CASSNDRSGANVLTF.